These 13 T cell receptor beta chains were all obtained from the same sample, sequenced in a study of shared clonotypes between healthy human individuals. The data were produced by immunoSEQ multiplex PCR, yet TCRdb's version contains in-frame clones alone and is incomplete. The sample yields approximately 2.5 million clones, 93% seen once. Input material: naive CD4+ T cells from PBMCs. Subset specified: CD45RA+ positively selected. The receptors were gathered from a man between 18 and 35 years old in good health. Some clones in this sample may be carry-over from other donors' samples.

V and J are TRBV11-2 and TRBJ2-3; possibly TRBD2 for D (5 bases). With 1 base removed from V and 4 bases from J, the gap between germline ends came to 9 bases. The CDR3 is 14 residues long. The germline V gene has CDR1 SGHAT and CDR2 FQNNGV. The CDR3 nucleotides are TGTGCCAGCAGCTTAGCGGGATTCGCAGATACGCAGTATTTT. Amino acid sequence: CASSLAGFADTQYF.

The rearrangement uses TRBV15 and TRBJ1-2, with TRBD1 matching 8 bases. V was clipped by 1 base and J by 4 bases; unmatched bases: 2. This CDR3 spans 14 amino acids. Looked up from germline, CDR1 is LNHNV and CDR2 is YYDKDF (reference sequence). CDR3 protein: CATSRGGQAYGYTF. The CDR3 DNA sequence: TGTGCCACCAGCAGAGGGGGACAGGCCTATGGCTACACCTTC.

V gene TRBV29-1 combines with J gene TRBJ2-1; D gene unclear. CDR1 SQVTM and CDR2 ANQGSEA come from the germline V gene. V gave up 7 bases and J gave up 4 bases, with 17 bases separating them. The CDR3 spans 14 residues. This CDR3 reads CSALNRVQYNEQFF. The CDR3 DNA reads as TGCAGCGCCCTCAACCGGGTACAATACAATGAGCAGTTCTTC.

The chain is built from TRBV7-9 and TRBJ2-1; 7 bases map to TRBD2. Trimming removed 6 bases from V and 5 bases from J; junction bases left unmatched: 22. There are 19 residues in the CDR3. Germline V gene data show CDR1 as SEHNR and CDR2 as FQNEAQ (reference sequence). The CDR3 spells CASRKGLGRAARLHNEQFF. In nucleotides, the CDR3 is TGTGCCAGCAGAAAAGGACTAGGACGGGCGGCACGTCTACACAATGAGCAGTTCTTC.

V and J are TRBV18 and TRBJ2-2; 12 bases map to TRBD1. V lost 3 bases, J lost 4 bases, and 6 bases stayed unmatched. The CDR3 runs 17 residues. Per the germline V gene, CDR1 is KGHSH and CDR2 is LQKENI. CDR3 in amino acids: CASSPLGQGAPTGELFF. CDR3 DNA: TGTGCCAGCTCACCCCTGGGACAGGGGGCGCCCACCGGGGAGCTGTTTTTT.

The chain recombines TRBV7-9 with TRBJ1-3, with D unresolved. Between the trimmed V and J ends, which lost 1 base and 4 bases, there was a span of 8 bases. Per the germline V gene, CDR1 is SEHNR and CDR2 is FQNEAQ (reference sequence). The CDR3 contains 14 residues. For the CDR3, the DNA is TGTGCCAGCAGCTTAGAACAGCCCGGAAACACCATATATTTT. Protein: CASSLEQPGNTIYF.

The CDR3 DNA is TGTGCCAGCAAGTTGAACCGGGGCTCCCAAGAGACCCAGTACTTC. Its protein is CASKLNRGSQETQYF. The rearrangement joins TRBV5-4 to TRBJ2-5, with D possibly being TRBD1 or TRBD2 (5 bases each). The CDR3 covers 15 residues. V was pared by 6 bases and J by 1 base, with 16 bases between. The germline CDR1 and CDR2 sequences are SGHNT and YYREEE (reference sequence). Filled out from reference TRBV5-4 and TRBJ2-5, the complete variable domain reads ETGVTQSPTHLIKTRGQQVTLRCSSQSGHNTVSWYQQALGQGPQFIFQYYREEENGRGNFPPRFSGLQFPNYSSELNVNALELDDSALYLCASKLNRGSQETQYFGPGTRLLVL.

V gene TRBV7-3 combines with J gene TRBJ1-5, with 8 bases fitting TRBD1. CDR1 and CDR2 (germline): SGHTA, FQGTGA. CDR3 length: 17 residues. J was trimmed by 3 bases and V by 1 base; bases with no gene match: 8. The CDR3 DNA is TGTGCCAGCAGCTTAAGGCTGCGGCAGGGGGCCAATCAGCCCCAGCATTTT. It translates to CASSLRLRQGANQPQHF.

J is TRBJ1-3 and V is TRBV2, with TRBD1 as a possible D gene (5 bases). The length of the CDR3 is 15 residues. Germline V gene data show CDR1 as SNHLY and CDR2 as FYNNEI. The V end was cut by 10 bases, the J end by 1 base, with 17 bases between. The CDR3 DNA reads as TGTGCCACCGCAGGGATTATTAGGTCTGGAAACACCATATATTTT. It encodes CATAGIIRSGNTIYF. Drawing the rest from reference TRBV2 and TRBJ1-3, the complete variable domain is EPEVTQTPSHQVTQMGQEVILRCVPISNHLYFYWYRQILGQKVEFLVSFYNNEISEKSEIFDDQFSVERPDGSNFTLKIRSTKLEDSAMYFCATAGIIRSGNTIYFGEGSWLTVV.

Of note for this clone: The same CDR3 also results from other DNA sequences found in this sample. The chain recombines TRBV30 with TRBJ2-3, with D unclear. Germline V gene data show CDR1 as GTSNPN and CDR2 as SVGIG (reference sequence). The CDR3 length is 12 residues. V lost 0 bases, J lost 4 bases, and 5 bases lay in between. CDR3: CAWSVGADTQYF. CDR3 DNA: TGTGCCTGGAGTGTTGGGGCAGATACGCAGTATTTT. Full variable domain (outside the CDR3, taken from reference TRBV30 and TRBJ2-3): SQTIHQWPATLVQPVGSPLSLECTVEGTSNPNLYWYRQAAGRGLQLLFYSVGIGQISSEVPQNLSASRPQDRQFILSSKKLLLSDSGFYLCAWSVGADTQYFGPGTRLTVL.

The chain carries TRBV28 and TRBJ1-5; 9 positions match TRBD1. The CDR3 extends over 15 amino acids. V shed 6 bases, J shed 6 bases, and the junction held 9 bases outside the gene matches. Germline loops: CDR1 MDHEN, CDR2 SYDVKM. CDR3 bases: TGTGCCAGCAGGACCGGGACAGGGTTGGTTCAGCCCCAGCATTTT. It specifies CASRTGTGLVQPQHF.

V usage is TRBV5-5 and J usage is TRBJ1-2; 9 positions match TRBD1. CDR1 SGHKS and CDR2 YYEKEE come from the germline V gene (reference sequence). V trimming: 3 bases; J trimming: 8 bases; junction bases outside the gene matches: 5. The CDR3 loop spans 13 amino acids. The DNA for the CDR3 is TGTGCCAGCAGCTCAAACAGGGGGCAAGGCTACACCTTC. Protein product: CASSSNRGQGYTF.

V usage is TRBV28 and J usage is TRBJ1-5, with 8 positions matching TRBD1. The V segment lost 6 bases and the J segment 4 bases; nucleotides outside the gene matches: 8. The CDR3 covers 15 residues. CDR1 and CDR2 from the germline V gene are MDHEN and SYDVKM. The CDR3 spells CASSQQGAENQPQHF. In nucleotides, the CDR3 is TGTGCCAGCAGCCAGCAGGGGGCCGAGAATCAGCCCCAGCATTTT.